The entry below gives a single TCR beta chain sequence along with its context. The data originate from a study of siplizumab effects on memory and regulatory T cells. The table came from immunoSEQ multiplex PCR; TCRdb's copy has only in-frame clones and leaves some out. The data contain about 100,000 clones, 75% to 95% of them singletons. Trimming removed 3 bases from V and 1 base from J; junction bases left unmatched: 2. Per the germline V gene, CDR1 is MNHEY and CDR2 is SMNVEV (reference sequence). CDR3 length: 15 residues. Sequenced sample: CD4+ T cells sorted from blood. This TCR came from a human donor in good health. J is TRBJ2-3 and V is TRBV27; TRBD1 aligns across 9 bases. The CDR3 sequence is CASSFRTGGTDTQYF. Here the CDR3 DNA reads TGTGCCAGCAGTTTTAGGACAGGGGGCACAGATACGCAGTATTTT.